These T cell receptor beta chains were read from a single sample in a study of blood T cell repertoires in COVID-19. TCRdb's table, derived via immunoSEQ multiplex PCR, lists solely in-frame clones and lacks some. The table has around 69,000 clones, roughly nine tenths seen once; the top ten hold around 4.9%. The sample taken for sequencing was peripheral blood. These receptors all stem from a woman aged 50 to 65 with active COVID-19. Each CDR3 is given with its conserved first and last residue. The D gene is left open where the match is weak. A clone size is listed for some rows: how often the clone was seen (once, few, many), or a class if it is expanded.

>.|TRBJ1-1|TRBV11-2|once
CASSFSSRDMGTEAFF
TGTGCCAGCAGCTTTTCATCCCGGGACATGGGCACTGAAGCTTTCTTT
>TRBD2|TRBJ2-5|TRBV5-6|.
CASSRRLAGGETQYF
TGTGCCAGCAGCCGACGACTAGCGGGAGGCGAGACCCAGTACTTC
>TRBD1|TRBJ1-5|TRBV28|.
CASSYRDRILQPQHF
TGTGCCAGCAGCTACCGGGACAGGATACTTCAGCCCCAGCATTTT
>TRBD2|TRBJ2-1|TRBV5-1|.
CASRRLAGVYEQFF
TGCGCCAGCAGGCGACTAGCGGGAGTTTATGAGCAGTTCTTC
>.|TRBJ2-7|TRBV11-2|.
CASSFKGGEQYF
TGTGCCAGCAGCTTTAAGGGAGGCGAGCAGTACTTC
>TRBD1|TRBJ2-1|TRBV9|.
CASSRKAGTGDFSYNEQFF
TGTGCCAGCAGCAGAAAGGCCGGGACAGGGGATTTCTCCTACAATGAGCAGTTCTTC
>.|TRBJ1-2|TRBV10-3|.
CAISESVGGANYGYTF
TGTGCCATCAGTGAGTCGGTTGGAGGAGCTAACTATGGCTACACCTTC
>.|TRBJ2-5|TRBV6-5|.
CASSYRSGETQYF
TGTGCCAGCAGTTACAGATCCGGGGAGACCCAGTACTTC
>.|TRBJ2-1|TRBV19|.
CASSMLVSYNEQFF
TGTGCCAGTAGTATGCTAGTATCCTACAATGAGCAGTTCTTC
>TRBD2|TRBJ2-7|TRBV18|.
CASSQLAGGPGAEQYF
TGTGCCAGCTCGCAACTAGCGGGAGGGCCCGGGGCTGAGCAGTACTTC
>.|TRBJ2-1|TRBV9|.
CASSVVTGVTNEQFF
TGTGCCAGCAGCGTAGTAACGGGAGTCACCAATGAGCAGTTCTTC
>TRBD1|TRBJ1-2|TRBV5-1|once
CASSLGRGRGGYTF
TGCGCCAGCAGCTTGGGAAGGGGGCGGGGAGGCTACACCTTC
>.|TRBJ2-3|TRBV20-1|once
CSASDFERAFTDTQYF
TGCAGTGCTAGTGACTTCGAGCGGGCCTTCACAGATACGCAGTATTTT
>TRBD2|TRBJ2-1|TRBV5-1|.
CASSFMGSGRYNEQFF
TGCGCCAGCAGCTTTATGGGTAGCGGGAGATACAATGAGCAGTTCTTC
>.|TRBJ2-7|TRBV5-4|.
CASSLEGAQEQYF
TGTGCCAGCAGCTTGGAAGGGGCCCAAGAGCAGTACTTC
>.|TRBJ2-7|TRBV19|.
CASSIGSGVRNHEQYF
TGTGCCAGTAGTATAGGGTCGGGGGTAAGGAACCACGAGCAGTACTTC
>TRBD2|TRBJ2-7|TRBV11-2|.
CASSSLKTSGRMGEQYF
TGTGCCAGCAGCTCCCTCAAGACTAGCGGGAGGATGGGGGAGCAGTACTTC
>TRBD2|TRBJ2-5|TRBV7-3|.
CASSRTSGGQETQYF
TGTGCCAGCAGCCGGACTAGCGGGGGGCAAGAGACCCAGTACTTC
>TRBD1|TRBJ1-2|TRBV6-1|.
CASSERGQGLYYGYTF
TGTGCCAGCAGTGAAAGGGGACAGGGTTTATACTATGGCTACACCTTC
>TRBD2|TRBJ2-7|TRBV2|.
CASDGWGEGRYEQYF
TGTGCCAGCGACGGATGGGGGGAGGGCCGGTACGAGCAGTACTTC
>TRBD2|TRBJ2-5|TRBV30|.
CAWSGLAGDSETQYF
TGTGCCTGGAGTGGGCTAGCGGGAGATTCAGAGACCCAGTACTTC
>.|TRBJ2-1|TRBV19|.
CASSPPGTFSYNEQFF
TGTGCCAGTAGTCCCCCGGGGACTTTCTCCTACAATGAGCAGTTCTTC
>.|TRBJ2-7|TRBV7-3|.
CASSPPGTLLYEQYF
TGTGCCAGCAGCCCCCCCGGGACACTCCTCTACGAGCAGTACTTC
>.|TRBJ1-5|TRBV7-3|few
CASSLSRYQPQHF
TGTGCCAGCAGCTTAAGTCGGTATCAGCCCCAGCATTTT
>TRBD2|TRBJ2-1|TRBV5-8|.
CASSFLASGIPSYNEQFF
TGTGCCAGCAGCTTTCTGGCTAGCGGGATTCCCTCCTACAATGAGCAGTTCTTC
>.|TRBJ2-5|TRBV19|.
CASSMAGVPQETQYF
TGTGCCAGTAGTATGGCAGGGGTACCGCAAGAGACCCAGTACTTC
>.|TRBJ1-1|TRBV18|.
CASSQTGQNTEAFF
TGTGCCAGCTCACAGACAGGTCAGAACACTGAAGCTTTCTTT
>TRBD1|TRBJ2-1|TRBV18|.
CASSYRTGIGSYNEQFF
TGTGCCAGCTCATATCGGACAGGGATCGGCTCCTACAATGAGCAGTTCTTC
>.|TRBJ2-7|TRBV15|.
CATSRSWTTSYEQYF
TGTGCCACCAGCAGATCTTGGACTACCTCCTACGAGCAGTACTTC
>TRBD1|TRBJ2-3|TRBV6-2/TRBV6-3|.
CASSGQGGIDTQYF
TGTGCCAGCAGTGGACAGGGGGGGATTGATACGCAGTATTTT
>TRBD2|TRBJ2-3|TRBV4-2|.
CASSLGRADTQYF
TGTGCCAGCAGCTTGGGGAGGGCAGATACGCAGTATTTT
>.|TRBJ2-7|TRBV6-4|.
CASSVEEYGEQYF
TGTGCCAGCAGCGTAGAGGAGTACGGGGAGCAGTACTTC
>TRBD1|TRBJ1-1|TRBV11-1|few
CASRSVTGVEAFF
TGTGCCAGCAGGTCCGTAACAGGGGTTGAAGCTTTCTTT
>.|TRBJ2-1|TRBV7-9|.
CASSGSDEQFF
TGTGCCAGCAGCGGTAGCGATGAGCAGTTCTTC
>.|TRBJ1-3|TRBV19|few
CASSILRGAGNTIYF
TGTGCCAGTAGTATTCTTCGGGGAGCCGGAAACACCATATATTTT
>.|TRBJ1-4|TRBV4-1|once
CASSREGATNEKLFF
TGCGCCAGCAGCAGGGAAGGGGCAACTAATGAAAAACTGTTTTTT
>TRBD2|TRBJ2-5|TRBV6-5|.
CASSYAGGPYQETQYF
TGTGCCAGCAGTTATGCGGGAGGGCCCTACCAAGAGACCCAGTACTTC
>.|TRBJ2-1|TRBV2|.
CASSLGRDKFF
TGTGCCAGCAGCCTAGGTCGGGACAAGTTCTTC
>.|TRBJ2-7|TRBV2|.
CASSEFGGRDEQYF
TGTGCCAGCAGTGAATTTGGCGGTCGCGACGAGCAGTACTTC
>.|TRBJ1-1|TRBV3-1/TRBV3-2|.
CASSQAGTWTEAFF
TGTGCCAGCAGCCAAGCCGGGACTTGGACTGAAGCTTTCTTT
>TRBD1|TRBJ1-4|TRBV20-1|.
CSAGGEKLFF
TGCAGTGCAGGGGGCGAAAAACTGTTTTTT
>TRBD2|TRBJ2-4|TRBV30|.
CAWSRQTTSENIQYF
TGTGCCTGGAGTAGACAGACGACTAGCGAAAACATTCAGTACTTC
>.|TRBJ1-5|TRBV3-1/TRBV3-2|.
CASSQGGASNQPQHF
TGTGCCAGCAGCCAAGGTGGGGCCTCGAATCAGCCCCAGCATTTT
>.|TRBJ2-7|TRBV2|.
CASSGTETYEQYF
TGTGCCAGCAGTGGGACAGAGACCTACGAGCAGTACTTC
>.|TRBJ1-3|TRBV19|.
CASSKQYDSGNTIYF
TGTGCCAGTAGTAAACAATACGACTCTGGAAACACCATATATTTT
>TRBD2|TRBJ2-1|TRBV2|few
CASRGLAGYNEQFF
TGTGCCAGCAGGGGACTAGCGGGCTACAATGAGCAGTTCTTC
>TRBD2|TRBJ2-2|TRBV27|.
CASSSGTSGRGRTGELFF
TGTGCCAGCAGTTCCGGGACTAGCGGGAGGGGGAGGACCGGGGAGCTGTTTTTT
>.|TRBJ1-4|TRBV2|.
CASLDDRINEKLFF
TGTGCCAGCCTAGACGACAGGATAAATGAAAAACTGTTTTTT
>TRBD1|TRBJ2-1|TRBV3-1/TRBV3-2|.
CASSHLPGQGYNEQFF
TGTGCCAGCAGCCACTTACCGGGACAGGGTTACAATGAGCAGTTCTTC
>.|TRBJ1-2|TRBV19|.
CASSIPRGNNYGYTF
TGTGCCAGTAGTATTCCAAGGGGGAATAACTATGGCTACACCTTC
>TRBD1|TRBJ2-6|TRBV29-1|.
CSVTGTGLSGANVLTF
TGCAGCGTGACCGGGACAGGGTTGTCTGGGGCCAACGTCCTGACTTTC
>.|TRBJ2-3|TRBV4-1|.
CASSQDRVTDTQYF
TGCGCCAGCAGCCAAGACAGGGTCACAGATACGCAGTATTTT
>TRBD2|TRBJ2-7|TRBV6-2/TRBV6-3|.
CASSSSGPYEQYF
TGTGCCAGCAGTTCTAGCGGGCCCTACGAGCAGTACTTC
>.|TRBJ1-5|TRBV19|.
CASSIATRDNQPQHF
TGTGCCAGTAGTATAGCAACCAGGGACAATCAGCCCCAGCATTTT
>TRBD1|TRBJ2-5|TRBV9|.
CASSAPGQGNSETQYF
TGTGCCAGCAGCGCGCCGGGACAGGGGAATTCAGAGACCCAGTACTTC
>.|TRBJ1-1|TRBV7-3|once
CASSARRDTEAFF
TGTGCCAGCAGCGCCCGACGGGACACTGAAGCTTTCTTT